A single sample is the source of the 4 T cell receptor beta chains below, sequenced in a study of radiotherapy plus CTLA-4 blockade in lung cancer. Assay used: immunoSEQ multiplex PCR; TCRdb lists only in-frame clones, some missing. The sample carries 40,000 to 45,000 clones, approximately 70% recorded once. The source was peripheral blood, collected from a patient treated with radiotherapy plus ipilimumab. The source is a human donor with non-small cell lung cancer who had stable disease on radiotherapy plus ipilimumab.

The chain has TRBV5-1 and TRBJ1-3; 7 bases are shared with TRBD1. This CDR3 comprises 15 residues. V dropped 4 bases and J dropped 4; count of bases not matched to a gene: 8. Germline CDR1 SGHRS, CDR2 YFSETQ. In nucleotides, the CDR3 is TGCGCCAGCAGCCAGTCGACAGGGTTCGGAAACACCATATATTTT. This gives the protein CASSQSTGFGNTIYF.

This chain uses TRBV29-1 with TRBJ2-3, with TRBD1 identical over 8 bases. The junction had 6 bases not matched to a gene; V was cut back by 7 bases and J by 6 bases. The CDR3 covers 12 residues. Germline-derived CDR1 and CDR2 are SQVTM and ANQGSEA. CDR3 nucleotides: TGCAGCGCGGACAGGGCGGAGGATACGCAGTATTTT. Encoded protein: CSADRAEDTQYF.

The rearrangement uses TRBV29-1 and TRBJ1-1; maybe TRBD1 (6 bases). CDR1 and CDR2 from the germline V gene are SQVTM and ANQGSEA. This CDR3 is 12 amino acids long. V was cut by 7 bases and J by 4 bases, with 13 bases left in between. In DNA, the CDR3 is TGCAGCGCTCGGGGGGCGGTCACTGAAGCTTTCTTT. Its translation is CSARGAVTEAFF.

The chain is built from TRBV5-1 and TRBJ1-1; the match to TRBD1 covers 9 bases. CDR3 length: 16 amino acids. J was trimmed by 1 base and V by 5 bases; bases with no gene match: 9. From germline, CDR1 is SGHRS and CDR2 YFSETQ. CDR3 bases: TGCGCCAGCAGGAGAGGACAGGGGACTCCGAACACTGAAGCTTTCTTT. This gives the protein CASRRGQGTPNTEAFF.